The 22 T cell receptor beta chains presented below share a single source sample, sequenced in a study of T cells in Graves' hyperthyroidism and ophthalmopathy (dated by TCRdb to the late 2010s). Library preparation employed multiplex PCR. Reads for this sample came from an Illumina HiSeq 2000. The TCR beta CDR3 regions were amplified from the RNA transcripts. A first-round RT-PCR of the TCR CDR3 used the HTBI primer set with the Qiagen OneStep RT-PCR kit. TCRdb reworked the public reads: Q25 trimming with fastp, MiXCR clone assembly, productive beta chains retained. Rows with a matching CDR3 protein are joined into one entry that keeps the most common DNA and genes. This sample lists hundreds of thousands of distinct CDR3 sequences; 13% to 15% were detected once. The ten largest make up roughly a tenth of the sample. The specimen was blood. All receptors derive from a woman aged 18-30 years with Graves' hyperthyroidism.

The chain combines TRBV13 with TRBJ2-7; unclear D gene. The CDR3 runs to 14 residues. Germline loops: CDR1 PRHDT, CDR2 FYEKMQ (reference sequence). With 2 bases removed from V and 4 bases from J, the gap between germline ends came to 12 bases. DNA of the CDR3: TGTGCCAGCAGCTTATCCCTTTCTGGATACGAGCAGTACTTC. Its translation: CASSLSLSGYEQYF.

This clonotype was counted ten times or more. The chain is built from TRBV7-2 and TRBJ2-1; TRBD1 is a possible D gene (6 bases). CDR1 and CDR2 from the germline V gene are SGHTA and FQGNSA. The CDR3 is 15 residues long. V was trimmed by 0 bases and J by 2 bases, leaving 8 bases between them. The CDR3 bases are TGTGCCAGCAGCTTAGCGGACAGTACCTACAATGAGCAGTTCTTC. It translates to CASSLADSTYNEQFF.

This clonotype showed up just a few times. The rearrangement uses TRBV19 and TRBJ2-3, with 8 bases lining up with TRBD1. Germline CDR1 and CDR2: LNHDA and SQIVND (reference sequence). The CDR3 totals 15 residues. With 3 bases clipped from V and 5 bases from J, the junction kept 7 bases outside the gene matches. CDR3 region: CASSIPTGAKDTQYF. As DNA, the CDR3 is TGTGCCAGTAGTATCCCGACAGGGGCAAAAGATACGCAGTATTTT. Filled out from reference TRBV19 and TRBJ2-3, the complete variable domain reads DGGITQSPKYLFRKEGQNVTLSCEQNLNHDAMYWYRQDPGQGLRLIYYSQIVNDFQKGDIAEGYSVSREKKESFPLTVTSAQKNPTAFYLCASSIPTGAKDTQYFGPGTRLTVL.

This clonotype has ten or more counts. The rearrangement joins TRBV10-3 to TRBJ1-2; D remains ambiguous. The V gene lost 4 bases and the J gene lost 7 bases, with 16 bases spanning the gap. In germline, CDR1 is ENHRY, CDR2 SYGVKD. The length of the CDR3 is 14 residues. The CDR3 coding sequence is TGTGCCATCAGTGTCGAGGGCGGTGGTGGTGGCTACACCTTC. Translating it yields CAISVEGGGGGYTF.

This clonotype was counted ten times or more. The genes are TRBV7-9 and TRBJ2-7; 7 bases agree with TRBD2. The CDR3 extends over 17 amino acids. Germline V gene data show CDR1 as SEHNR and CDR2 as FQNEAQ (reference sequence). The ends lost 2 bases at V and 2 bases at J; junction bases unmatched: 12. Here the CDR3 reads CASSLIFGGMRTYEQYF. The CDR3 region has the DNA TGTGCCAGCAGCTTAATCTTCGGGGGGATGAGGACCTACGAGCAGTACTTC.

Only a few counts were recorded for this clonotype. A much larger clone differs from this one at a single base, so this may be a read error. CDR3 DNA sequence: TGTGACAGCAGCTTAGTAGGGCAGGGTGGCAATGAGCAGTTCTTC. It codes for CDSSLVGQGGNEQFF. This sequence joins TRBV7-9 and TRBJ2-1; TRBD1 might be the D (5 bases). CDR3 length equals 15 residues. Germline CDR1 is SEHNR and CDR2 is FQNEAQ (reference sequence).

This clonotype was counted between two and nine times. The chain employs TRBV7-8 and TRBJ2-7, with TRBD1 identical over 9 bases. J was trimmed by 4 bases and V by 6 bases; bases with no gene match: 19. The CDR3 covers 18 residues. CDR1 and CDR2 from the germline V gene are SGHVS and FQNEAQ. The CDR3 sequence is CASSQAAQPDRGFYEQYF. CDR3 DNA sequence: TGTGCCAGCAGTCAAGCTGCTCAGCCGGACAGGGGTTTTTACGAGCAGTACTTC.

This clonotype was counted ten times or more. The CDR3 loop is CASSVSPIHSYEQYF. The DNA for the CDR3 is TGTGCCAGCAGCGTGAGTCCAATCCACTCCTACGAGCAGTACTTC. The chain carries TRBV9 and TRBJ2-7, with D uncertain. Trimming pared 2 bases from V and 0 bases from J, leaving 12 bases between. The CDR3 is 15 residues long. Germline V gene sequence: CDR1 SGDLS, CDR2 YYNGEE.

This clonotype has a handful of counts. The rearrangement joins TRBV4-1 to TRBJ1-5; no clear D gene. Trimming took off 0 bases at V and 2 bases at J, with 11 bases between the two ends. Germline-derived CDR1 and CDR2 are MGHRA and YSYEKL. CDR3 length equals 16 residues. As DNA, the CDR3 is TGCGCCAGCAGCCAAGAAGGAGACATCCGCAATCAGCCCCAGCATTTT. This translates into CASSQEGDIRNQPQHF.

This clonotype has at least ten counts. The rearrangement uses TRBV3-1 and TRBJ1-2, with D possibly TRBD1 on 6 matching bases. Trimming pared 3 bases from V and 5 bases from J, leaving 16 bases between. The length of the CDR3 is 15 residues. The germline CDR1 and CDR2 sequences are LGHDT and YNNKEL (reference sequence). The CDR3 DNA reads as TGTGCCAGCAGCCACTTGGCAGGGGAGCGGTATGGCTACACCTTC. The encoded protein is CASSHLAGERYGYTF.

V is TRBV7-9 and J is TRBJ2-5; D is perhaps TRBD1 or TRBD2 (5 bases each). The CDR3 has 14 amino acids. Germline values: CDR1 SEHNR, CDR2 FQNEAQ (reference sequence). Trimming took off 5 bases at V and 9 bases at J, with 19 bases between the two ends. The CDR3 DNA reads TGTGCCAGCAGCCCCCGTGGGGCGAGAGGGGCCCAGTACTTC. Residues: CASSPRGARGAQYF.

The CDR3 coding sequence is TGTGCCAGCAGCTTAGACTGGACGATGGGAACCGGGGCCAACGTCCTGACTTTC. The encoded protein is CASSLDWTMGTGANVLTF. V gene TRBV7-2 combines with J gene TRBJ2-6; D gene uncertain. CDR1 is SGHTA, CDR2 FQGNSA, per germline. V lost 1 base and J lost 4, with 17 bases in between. CDR3 size: 18 residues.

J is TRBJ2-1 and V is TRBV24-1, with TRBD2 matching 10 bases. V lost 3 bases to trimming and J lost 8 bases; unmatched junction nucleotides: 9. CDR1 is KGHDR, CDR2 SFDVKD, per germline. This CDR3 has 16 amino acids. The CDR3: CATSDVSSGRIDEQFF. The DNA of the CDR3 is TGTGCCACCAGTGATGTGTCTAGCGGGAGAATCGATGAGCAGTTCTTC.

This clonotype showed up many times. The chain combines TRBV5-1 with TRBJ2-3; D call uncertain. The CDR3 extends over 13 amino acids. The V gene lost 0 bases and the J gene lost 6 bases, with 8 bases spanning the gap. Germline lookup yields CDR1 SGHRS and CDR2 YFSETQ. CDR3 in amino acids: CASSLEVGDTQYF. The CDR3, as DNA: TGCGCCAGCAGCTTGGAAGTGGGGGATACGCAGTATTTT.

As for this clonotype: This may arise from a read error, as a much more abundant clone is one base away. The chain carries TRBV30 and TRBJ2-1, with TRBD2 identical over 11 bases. In germline, CDR1 is GTSNPN, CDR2 SVGIG (reference sequence). The V gene end was trimmed by 8 bases and the J gene end by 10 bases; junction bases not matched to a gene: 10. The CDR3 sequence is 13 residues long. The CDR3 bases are TGTGCCCGAGGGACTAGCGGTACCTACGAGCAGTTCTTC. Encoded protein: CARGTSGTYEQFF.

This clonotype came up a few times. The CDR3 coding sequence is TGTGCCATCAGTGCTCCCGGGACTAGCGGGAGTAATGAGCAGTTCTTC. Translated, it gives CAISAPGTSGSNEQFF. The chain carries TRBV10-3 and TRBJ2-1, with TRBD2 matching 14 bases. Germline CDR1 and CDR2: ENHRY and SYGVKD. Losses at the gene ends were 4 bases for V and 7 bases for J; bases not matched to a gene: 6. The CDR3 consists of 16 residues.

This clonotype came up a few times. The chain combines TRBV18 with TRBJ1-5; 7 bases are a match to TRBD1. CDR3 length equals 19 residues. Germline V gene data show CDR1 as KGHSH and CDR2 as LQKENI. The junction had 16 bases not matched to a gene; V was cut back by 4 bases and J by 1 base. The CDR3 loop reads CASSLATDRSLDSNQPQHF. The CDR3 region has the DNA TGTGCCAGCTCACTCGCCACGGACAGGTCGTTGGACAGCAATCAGCCCCAGCATTTT.

Ten or more counts support this clonotype. The genes are TRBV24-1 and TRBJ2-2; possible D gene TRBD2, 6 bases. The germline V and J ends were trimmed by 4 bases and 0 bases, with 14 bases remaining between them. The CDR3 length is 17 residues. Germline V gene lookup returns CDR1 KGHDR and CDR2 SFDVKD. In nucleotides, the CDR3 is TGTGCCACCAGTGACCCTGGGTGGAGGGCGAACACCGGGGAGCTGTTTTTT. This gives the protein CATSDPGWRANTGELFF.

This clonotype was found a few times. The chain joins TRBV29-1 to TRBJ2-3; 11 bases agree with TRBD2. The CDR3 is 15 residues long. V shed 5 bases and J 4 bases; nucleotides not matched to a gene: 8. Per the germline V gene, CDR1 is SQVTM and CDR2 is ANQGSEA. The CDR3 nucleotides are TGCAGCGTTCCCATAGCGGGAGGGTCCCCAGATACGCAGTATTTT. Residues: CSVPIAGGSPDTQYF.

This clonotype has ten or more counts. The chain couples TRBV12-3 or TRBV12-4 to TRBJ2-5; TRBD2 might be the D (5 bases). This CDR3 is built from 15 residues. Trimming took 2 bases from V and 4 from J, leaving 14 bases between them. CDR3 in amino acids: CASSLSGEPPETQYF. The CDR3 nucleotides are TGTGCCAGCAGTTTATCCGGGGAGCCCCCAGAGACCCAGTACTTC.

This clonotype came up many times. The V and J genes are TRBV7-9 and TRBJ2-3, with D possibly TRBD1 on 6 matching bases. CDR1 and CDR2 from the germline V gene are SEHNR and FQNEAQ (reference sequence). This CDR3 is 17 amino acids long. V lost 5 bases and J 0 bases, leaving 18 bases between the germline ends. The CDR3 spells CASSTKRGQLSTDTQYF. CDR3 nucleotide sequence: TGTGCCAGCAGCACCAAACGCGGACAGCTTAGCACAGATACGCAGTATTTT. Looking up the rest from reference TRBV7-9 and TRBJ2-3 gives the full variable domain: DTGVSQNPRHKITKRGQNVTFRCDPISEHNRLYWYRQTLGQGPEFLTYFQNEAQLEKSRLLSDRFSAERPKGSFSTLEIQRTEQGDSAMYLCASSTKRGQLSTDTQYFGPGTRLTVL.

This clonotype was counted only a few times. The DNA for the CDR3 is TGCAGCGCCGAAACCGTGTACATTGAAGCTTTCTTT. This translates into CSAETVYIEAFF. The chain is built from TRBV29-1 and TRBJ1-1, with D uncertain. The V gene's germline CDR1 is SQVTM and CDR2 ANQGSEA. This CDR3 has 12 amino acids. Trimming shortened V by 7 bases and J by 7 bases, and 16 bases separated the two germline ends.